Here is one TCR beta chain with its context. The source of the sample is a study of blood T cell repertoires in COVID-19. Study details: COVID-19 samples, acute and convalescent, were from the United States, Italy and Spain. Sources were T cells, B-cell-depleted T cells, or PBMCs; the material itself was cDNA or gDNA.

The CDR3 sequence is 16 residues long. In germline, CDR1 is SSHAT, CDR2 FNYEAQ (reference sequence). Trimming removed 1 base from V and 4 bases from J, with 13 bases in between. In the original workflow: By means of reference gene primer amplification, nucleated cell counts were estimated. Measured with immunoSEQ multiplex PCR; TCRdb has only the in-frame clones, and not every one. V, J and clone size are taken as reported in that table, and D and trimming were inferred from the DNA itself. The repertoire holds roughly 55,000 clones, about 90% seen once, with approximately 6.9% in the top ten. The rearrangement uses TRBV7-7 and TRBJ2-2; D perhaps matches TRBD1 (6 bases). The sequenced sample was peripheral blood. The TCR originated in a man in his 60s with active or convalescent COVID-19. The DNA for the CDR3 is TGTGCCAGCAGCTTAGGAGTAGGGGGTTCCACCGGGGAGCTGTTTTTT. Translated: CASSLGVGGSTGELFF.